The present entry profiles one T cell receptor (beta chain) with its context. The sample is drawn from a study of blood T cell repertoires in COVID-19. The overall study: COVID-19 samples collected from the United States, Italy and Spain covered acute and convalescent phases. Sources were T cells, B-cell-depleted T cells, or PBMCs; the material itself was cDNA or gDNA.

The authors' processing: Counts of nucleated cells, estimated from reference gene primer amplification, were obtained. Sequencing used immunoSEQ multiplex PCR; TCRdb keeps in-frame clones, though not all of them. The V and J calls and the clone size are those of that table, but D and trimming were determined from the DNA. Among 65,000 to 90,000 clones, approximately 76% were seen once, and the ten largest hold 16%. The clonotype comes from a man aged 65 to 79 with active or convalescent COVID-19. Material for sequencing was peripheral blood.

The CDR3: CASMRDRYGTGELFF. CDR3 DNA sequence: TGTGCCAGCATGCGGGACAGGTACGGCACCGGGGAGCTGTTTTTT. The chain carries TRBV11-3 and TRBJ2-2, with 8 bases that match TRBD1. Trimming at V came to 7 bases and at J to 4 bases, leaving 8 bases not matched to a gene. Germline assignment: CDR1 SGHNT and CDR2 YENEEA. This CDR3 is 15 amino acids long.